Listed here are 22 T cell receptor beta chains from one sample, sequenced in a study of post-analysis software for immune sequencing data. Overall study results and limits: When patients were compared with controls, a handful of TRBV segments were more frequent, TRBV5-6, TRBV5-1 and TRBV20-1 among them.

Incorporated into the TCR beta cDNA libraries were unique molecular identifiers, which served to reduce PCR and sequencing biases. Each CDR3 protein gets one entry after TCRdb re-called the PCR reads with MiXCR. The sample has fewer than 850,000 distinct CDR3 sequences, 35% to 55% seen once; the top ten hold over 4.5%. The antigens these receptors bind are not known. The sample taken for sequencing was blood. The receptor source for this set is a girl aged 10 to 17 with multiple sclerosis.

V usage is TRBV24-1 and J usage is TRBJ2-1; perhaps TRBD1 as D (5 bases). Germline V gene lookup returns CDR1 KGHDR and CDR2 SFDVKD. V lost 5 bases and J lost 0, with 10 bases in between. The CDR3 loop spans 15 amino acids. The CDR3, as DNA: TGTGCCACCAGTGCAGGGAAGGGCTCCTACAATGAGCAGTTCTTC. Translating gives CATSAGKGSYNEQFF.

This sequence joins TRBV6-1 and TRBJ2-3; TRBD1 agrees at 8 bases. The CDR3 extends over 13 amino acids. Trimming cost V 4 bases and J 6 bases; bases outside gene matches: 3. Germline-derived CDR1 and CDR2 are MNHNS and SASEGT. CDR3: CASSVRQGDTQYF. In DNA, the CDR3 is TGTGCCAGCAGTGTACGACAGGGGGATACGCAGTATTTT.

This chain links TRBV7-2 with TRBJ2-5; TRBD1 matches at 11 bases. Germline assignment: CDR1 SGHTA and CDR2 FQGNSA. The trim removed 4 bases at V and 2 bases at J, leaving 6 bases unmatched. This CDR3 comprises 16 residues. In DNA, the CDR3 is TGTGCCAGCAGCTCCCCGGACAGGGGGCCGCAAGAGACCCAGTACTTC. Its translation: CASSSPDRGPQETQYF.

The gene calls are TRBV7-2 and TRBJ2-7; 7 positions agree with TRBD1. The CDR3 is 14 amino acids. With 7 bases clipped from V and 2 bases from J, the junction kept 8 bases outside the gene matches. CDR1 and CDR2 from the germline V gene are SGHTA and FQGNSA. The CDR3 sequence is CASTRDSATYEQYF. The DNA of the CDR3 is TGTGCCAGCACACGGGACAGTGCAACCTACGAGCAGTACTTC.

This clonotype came up a few times. This chain joins TRBV5-6 and TRBJ2-1; 7 nucleotides agree with TRBD1. The V segment lost 2 bases and the J segment 2 bases; nucleotides outside the gene matches: 4. The CDR3 runs 15 residues. The germline CDR1 and CDR2 sequences are SGHDT and YYEEEE. The CDR3 region is CASSFIRGPYNEQFF. DNA of the CDR3: TGTGCCAGCAGCTTCATTAGGGGGCCCTACAATGAGCAGTTCTTC.

The chain links TRBV9 to TRBJ2-3; the match to TRBD2 covers 14 bases. With V trimmed by 3 bases and J by 5 bases, 5 bases remained unmatched. This CDR3 region has 16 residues. CDR1 SGDLS and CDR2 YYNGEE come from the germline V gene. CDR3 DNA sequence: TGTGCCAGCAGCGGCCCCGGGACTAGCGGGAGAGATACGCAGTATTTT. Protein: CASSGPGTSGRDTQYF.

The rearrangement uses TRBV12-3 or TRBV12-4 and TRBJ1-5; tentatively, D is TRBD1 (5 bases). The V end was cut by 7 bases, the J end by 4 bases, with 14 bases between. The CDR3 has 14 amino acids. CDR3 nucleotide sequence: TGTGCCAGCAAGGTTGGGGGTTCTAATCAGCCCCAGCATTTT. This gives the protein CASKVGGSNQPQHF.

The genes are TRBV20-1 and TRBJ2-7; TRBD2 matches at 11 bases. Germline CDR1 is DFQATT and CDR2 is SNEGSKA (reference sequence). After removal of 0 bases from V and 0 bases from J, the junction contained 13 bases not matched to a gene. The CDR3 consists of 19 residues. CDR3 region: CSARDEGTSGRSFSYEQYF. The CDR3 DNA sequence: TGCAGTGCTAGAGATGAGGGTACTAGCGGGAGATCCTTCTCCTACGAGCAGTACTTC.

This clonotype was observed a few times. V gene TRBV29-1 combines with J gene TRBJ2-7, with 7 nucleotides matching TRBD2. Looked up from germline, CDR1 is SQVTM and CDR2 is ANQGSEA. This CDR3 comprises 14 residues. V shed 4 bases, J shed 5 bases, and the junction held 11 bases outside the gene matches. The DNA for the CDR3 is TGCAGCGTTGGGCGGCGGGAGCCACCCCACGAGCAGTACTTC. Translated, it gives CSVGRREPPHEQYF.

V usage is TRBV15 and J usage is TRBJ2-7; perhaps TRBD1 as D (6 bases). The tail of the sequence fits TRBJ2-1 better, so the J call may be wrong. The CDR3 is 14 residues long. Germline CDR1 is LNHNV and CDR2 is YYDKDF (reference sequence). CDR3 sequence: CATSRKTGSYEQFF. CDR3 bases: TGTGCCACCAGCAGGAAGACAGGTTCCTACGAGCAGTTCTTC.

The rearrangement uses TRBV7-9 and TRBJ2-7; 9 nucleotides match TRBD1. Per the germline V gene, CDR1 is SEHNR and CDR2 is FQNEAQ (reference sequence). The CDR3 sequence is 16 residues long. Unmatched junction bases numbered 10, after V lost 5 bases and J lost 2 bases. The CDR3, as DNA: TGTGCCAGCAGCATCGGACAGGGGATAGGGGCCTACGAGCAGTACTTC. This sequence encodes CASSIGQGIGAYEQYF.

In the case of this clonotype: At one boundary the junction diverges from the germline segment, which might be a read error. The chain has TRBV27 and TRBJ1-2; D unclear. Germline assignment: CDR1 MNHEY and CDR2 SMNVEV (reference sequence). The CDR3 spans 15 residues. As DNA, the CDR3 is TGTGCCAGCAGTTTATCGATCTCAAGGGTCTATGGTTACACCTTC. Its protein product is CASSLSISRVYGYTF.

The rearrangement uses TRBV18 and TRBJ2-4; D possibly corresponds to TRBD2 (5 bases). CDR3 length equals 12 residues. From germline, CDR1 is KGHSH and CDR2 LQKENI. Trimming pared 10 bases from V and 9 bases from J, leaving 16 bases between. CDR3 region: CATSPDFGIQYF. The CDR3 DNA is TGTGCCACCAGCCCGGACTTCGGCATTCAGTACTTC.

The chain has TRBV29-1 and TRBJ1-5; the D gene is possibly TRBD1 (6 bases). The CDR3 has 14 residues. Trimming removed 6 bases from V and 3 bases from J, with 15 bases in between. Germline lookup yields CDR1 SQVTM and CDR2 ANQGSEA. The CDR3 region has the DNA TGCAGCGTCGTGACAGGTCCAAACAATCAGCCCCAGCATTTT. Its protein product is CSVVTGPNNQPQHF.

This clonotype was seen a handful of times. At one of its ends the junction is not consistent with the germline gene, which may arise from a read error. The chain has TRBV20-1 and TRBJ2-1; unclear D gene. Looked up from germline, CDR1 is DFQATT and CDR2 is SNEGSKA (reference sequence). The CDR3 consists of 9 residues. The CDR3 sequence is CKRSHEQFF. In DNA form, the CDR3 reads TGTAAAAGGTCCCATGAGCAGTTCTTC.

A few counts support this clonotype. The chain has TRBV12-3 or TRBV12-4 and TRBJ2-3; 10 bases line up with TRBD2. This CDR3 has 14 residues. The CDR3 spells CASKRASGSDTQYF. In DNA form, the CDR3 reads TGTGCTAGTAAGAGGGCTAGCGGGAGTGATACGCAGTATTTT.

V usage is TRBV15 and J usage is TRBJ2-5, with 8 bases aligning to TRBD1. The CDR3 sequence is 16 residues long. After removal of 1 base from V and 11 bases from J, the junction contained 15 bases not matched to a gene. Germline-derived CDR1 and CDR2 are LNHNV and YYDKDF (reference sequence). The chain's CDR3 is CATSRVTGTGKGEQYF. Here the CDR3 DNA reads TGTGCCACCAGCAGAGTTACCGGGACAGGAAAAGGGGAGCAGTACTTC.

To note about this clonotype: At one end the junction does not follow the germline gene, possibly because of a read error. The chain combines TRBV7-9 with TRBJ2-1; D is uncertain. The CDR3 consists of 15 residues. Germline assignment: CDR1 SEHNR and CDR2 FQNEAQ (reference sequence). The CDR3 DNA reads TGTGTCAGCAGCGCCGCGACGTACTCCTACAATGAGCAGTTCTTC. Its translation: CVSSAATYSYNEQFF.

The rearrangement joins TRBV5-1 to TRBJ1-5, with 7 positions matching TRBD1. The germline V gene encodes CDR1 SGHRS and CDR2 YFSETQ. This CDR3 is built from 15 residues. Trimming took 4 bases from V and 4 from J; bases not matched to a gene: 8. The CDR3 DNA follows: TGCGCCAGCAGCGCAACAGGGGACCCGAATCAGCCCCAGCATTTT. Amino acid sequence: CASSATGDPNQPQHF.

This clonotype was detected only a few times. One end of the junction is discordant with germline, which a read error may explain. The rearrangement joins TRBV7-2 to TRBJ1-2, with 9 bases identical to TRBD1. CDR3 length: 16 amino acids. Germline V gene sequence: CDR1 SGHTA, CDR2 FQGNSA. The CDR3 DNA follows: TGTGCCAGCAGCTTAGGAGGGACAGGGACTAACCATGGCTACACCTTC. Its translation is CASSLGGTGTNHGYTF. Full variable domain (outside the CDR3, taken from reference TRBV7-2 and TRBJ1-2): GAGVSQSPSNKVTEKGKDVELRCDPISGHTALYWYRQSLGQGLEFLIYFQGNSAPDKSGLPSDRFSAERTGGSVSTLTIQRTQQEDSAVYLCASSLGGTGTNHGYTFGSGTRLTVV.

This chain connects TRBV27 to TRBJ2-4; perhaps D is TRBD1 or TRBD2 (5 bases each). CDR3 size: 15 residues. Germline V lookup: CDR1 MNHEY, CDR2 SMNVEV (reference sequence). Trimming stripped 0 bases from V and 1 base from J, with 7 bases between. In nucleotides, the CDR3 is TGTGCCAGCAGTTTATCCTGGGGGGCCAAAAACATTCAGTACTTC. Encoded protein: CASSLSWGAKNIQYF.

Here the CDR3 reads CASRYGTSGYYEQYF. The CDR3 nucleotides are TGTGCCAGCAGGTACGGGACTAGCGGCTACTACGAGCAGTACTTC. J is TRBJ2-4 and V is TRBV6-2 or TRBV6-3; the match to TRBD2 covers 11 bases. The closer fit of TRBJ2-7 to the DNA end suggests the J call may be wrong. There are 15 residues in the CDR3. The germline CDR1 and CDR2 sequences are MNHEY and SVGEGT.